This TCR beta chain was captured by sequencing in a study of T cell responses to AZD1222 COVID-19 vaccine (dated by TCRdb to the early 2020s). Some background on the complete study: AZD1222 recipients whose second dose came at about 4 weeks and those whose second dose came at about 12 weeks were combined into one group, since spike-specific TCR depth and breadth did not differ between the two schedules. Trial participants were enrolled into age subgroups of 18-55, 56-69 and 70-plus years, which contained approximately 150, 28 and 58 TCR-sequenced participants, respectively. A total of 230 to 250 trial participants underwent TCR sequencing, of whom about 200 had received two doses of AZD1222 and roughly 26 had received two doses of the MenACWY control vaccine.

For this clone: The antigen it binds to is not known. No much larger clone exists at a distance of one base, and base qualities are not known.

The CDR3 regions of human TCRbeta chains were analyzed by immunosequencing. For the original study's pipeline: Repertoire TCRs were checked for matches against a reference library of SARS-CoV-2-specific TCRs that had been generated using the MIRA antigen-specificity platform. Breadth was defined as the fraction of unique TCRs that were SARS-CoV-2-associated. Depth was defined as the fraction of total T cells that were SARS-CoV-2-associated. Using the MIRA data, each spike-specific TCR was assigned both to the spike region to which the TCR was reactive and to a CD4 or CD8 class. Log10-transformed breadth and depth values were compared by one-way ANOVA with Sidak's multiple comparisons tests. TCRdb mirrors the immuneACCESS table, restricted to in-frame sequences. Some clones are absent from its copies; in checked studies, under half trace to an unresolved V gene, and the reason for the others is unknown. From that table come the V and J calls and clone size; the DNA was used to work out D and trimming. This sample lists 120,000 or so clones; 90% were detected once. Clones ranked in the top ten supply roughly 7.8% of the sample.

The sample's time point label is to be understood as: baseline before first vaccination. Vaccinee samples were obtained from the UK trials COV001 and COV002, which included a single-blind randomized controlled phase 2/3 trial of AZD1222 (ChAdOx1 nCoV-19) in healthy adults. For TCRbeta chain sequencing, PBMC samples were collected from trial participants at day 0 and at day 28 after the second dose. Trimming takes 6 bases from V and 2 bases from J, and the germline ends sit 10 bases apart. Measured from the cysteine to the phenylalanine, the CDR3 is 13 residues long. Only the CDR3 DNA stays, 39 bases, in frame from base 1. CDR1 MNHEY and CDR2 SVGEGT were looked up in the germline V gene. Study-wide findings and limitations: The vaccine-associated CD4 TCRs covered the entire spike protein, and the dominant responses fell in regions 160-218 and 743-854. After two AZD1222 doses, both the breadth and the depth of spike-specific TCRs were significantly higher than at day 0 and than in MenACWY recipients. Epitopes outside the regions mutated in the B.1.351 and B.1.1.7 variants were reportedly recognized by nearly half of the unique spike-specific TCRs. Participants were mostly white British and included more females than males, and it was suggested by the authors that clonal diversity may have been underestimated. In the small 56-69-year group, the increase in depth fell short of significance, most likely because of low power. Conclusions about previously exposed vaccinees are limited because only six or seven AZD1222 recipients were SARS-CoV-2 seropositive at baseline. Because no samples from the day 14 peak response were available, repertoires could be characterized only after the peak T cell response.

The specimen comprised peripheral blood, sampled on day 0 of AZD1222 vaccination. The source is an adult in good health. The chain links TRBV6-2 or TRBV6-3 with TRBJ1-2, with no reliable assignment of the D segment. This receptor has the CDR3 CASSTQRNYGYTF. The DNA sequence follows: TGTGCCAGCAGCACACAGAGAAACTATGGCTACACCTTC.